This T cell receptor beta chain appears in the sequencing data of a study of blood T cells in healthy people across ages. Overall study findings and caveats: Long-lived donors exceeded aged donors in naive CD4+ cells and diversity. Shifts in expanded clonotypes may have been confounded by donor CMV status, which was unknown. Strong correlation linked observed beta diversity and percent naive T cells.

Per germline, CDR1 SGHTA and CDR2 FQGNSA. V lost 9 bases, J lost 8 bases, and 3 bases stayed unmatched. The CDR3 is made up of 11 amino acids. With a J-beta primer mix and a sample-barcoded 5' primer, a second PCR ran about 7 to 11 cycles. Every cDNA molecule carried a tag from a template-switch adaptor bearing 12 random nucleotides. One entry per CDR3 protein, called by TCRdb with MiXCR from the 5' RACE reads. The sample includes about 680,000 distinct CDR3 sequences, about half seen only once; the top ten take approximately 32%. In the case of this clonotype: Its antigen is not identified.

The receptor was derived from a woman aged 60-70 years in good health. Sequencing input: blood. The rearrangement links TRBV7-2 to TRBJ2-7; 11 bases align to TRBD1. CDR3 in amino acids: CASGQGAQQYF. CDR3 bases: TGTGCCAGTGGACAGGGGGCACAGCAGTACTTC.